This T cell receptor (beta chain) comes out of a study of shared T cell receptors in the human thymus. Here immunoSEQ multiplex PCR was the method, and the copy in TCRdb shows in-frame clones only, minus some. The repertoire has 630,000 or so clones, around 87% of them found once; the top ten carry roughly 0.0086%. The CDR3 loop spans 11 amino acids. CDR1 and CDR2 from the germline V gene are ENHRY and SYGVKD. The V end lost 3 bases, the J end lost 7 bases, and 3 bases lay between the germline ends. These data also featured in a second study, about human thymus T cells. That source notes: There were highly overlapping thymic repertoires among unrelated individuals, as related research reported.

The rearrangement uses TRBV10-3 and TRBJ2-2; D ambiguous. The material sequenced was thymocytes. The clonotype originates from a boy less than two years old with a congenital heart defect. The CDR3 protein is CAISDLGELFF. The CDR3 DNA is TGTGCCATCAGTGACCTCGGGGAGCTGTTTTTT.